Listed here is a single T cell receptor beta chain. Its antigen is as yet unknown. This entry comes from a study of T cell responses to AZD1222 COVID-19 vaccine. Second-dose intervals near 4 or 12 weeks were combined. Broader study findings: Females outnumbered males among donors, who were mostly white British; clonal diversity was possibly underestimated. Within unmutated variant regions lay the reported targets of nearly half of spike-specific TCRs.

Assay: immunoSEQ multiplex PCR; the TCRdb copy retains only in-frame clones and omits some. The sample records about 120,000 clones, approximately 90% being singletons. CDR1 is SGDLS, CDR2 YYNGEE, per germline. The CDR3 is made up of 13 amino acids. Between the trimmed V and J ends, which lost 0 bases and 2 bases, there was a span of 5 bases. Specimen: peripheral blood, collected 28 days after the second AZD1222 dose. The rearrangement links TRBV9 to TRBJ1-1, with D unclear. This sequence was found in an adult who received the AZD1222 COVID-19 vaccine. The CDR3 DNA is TGTGCCAGCAGCGTAGCACTTAACACTGAAGCTTTCTTT. Translating it yields CASSVALNTEAFF.